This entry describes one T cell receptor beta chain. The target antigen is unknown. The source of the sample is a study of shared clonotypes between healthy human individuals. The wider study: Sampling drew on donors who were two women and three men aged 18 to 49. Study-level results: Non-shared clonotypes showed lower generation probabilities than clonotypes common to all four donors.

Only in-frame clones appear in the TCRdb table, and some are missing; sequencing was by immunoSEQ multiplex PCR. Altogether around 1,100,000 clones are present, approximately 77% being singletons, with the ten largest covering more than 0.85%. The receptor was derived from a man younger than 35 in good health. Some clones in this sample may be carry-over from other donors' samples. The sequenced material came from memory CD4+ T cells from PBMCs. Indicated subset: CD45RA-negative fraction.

DNA for the CDR3: TGCGCCAGCAGCCAAGATGGGGCAGGGGACGATCAGCCCCAGCATTTT. Translating it yields CASSQDGAGDDQPQHF. This sequence joins TRBV4-1 and TRBJ1-5; maybe TRBD1 (6 bases). Germline CDR1 reads MGHRA; CDR2 reads YSYEKL. The ends were cut back, 0 bases at V and 5 bases at J, with 14 bases in the middle. The CDR3 length is 16 residues.